These 24 T cell receptor beta chains originate from one sample sequenced in a study of blood T cells in healthy people across ages. Sample-barcoded 5' priming and a J-beta primer mix drove a second PCR of about 6 to 11 cycles. TCRdb called the 5' RACE reads again in MiXCR, with one record for every CDR3 protein. The profile shows just under 900,000 distinct CDR3 sequences, more than 25% of them singletons. Sequencing was done on a sample of blood. Receptor source: a woman over 75 in good health.

This clonotype was recorded at least ten times. The rearrangement links TRBV3-1 to TRBJ2-3; no reliable D call. V lost 0 bases and J 7 bases, leaving 14 bases between the germline ends. The CDR3 consists of 15 residues. The germline V gene has CDR1 LGHDT and CDR2 YNNKEL (reference sequence). DNA for the CDR3: TGTGCCAGCAGCCAAGAGAGGACCGGTCCTAATACGCAGTATTTT. This translates into CASSQERTGPNTQYF.

In regard to this clonotype: At one boundary the junction diverges from the germline segment, which might be a read error. The chain combines TRBV6-5 with TRBJ1-6; 8 positions agree with TRBD1. The CDR3 is 14 residues long. Germline CDR1 and CDR2: MNHEY and SVGAGI. The CDR3 loop reads CTSSYGQGNSPLHF. The DNA for the CDR3 is TGTACCAGCAGTTACGGACAGGGCAATTCACCCCTCCACTTT.

In this sample, this clonotype turned up a few times. This sequence joins TRBV7-9 and TRBJ1-2; TRBD1 might be the D (5 bases). CDR3 length: 13 amino acids. Germline CDR1 is SEHNR and CDR2 is FQNEAQ (reference sequence). Trimming took off 5 bases at V and 4 bases at J, with 11 bases between the two ends. CDR3 sequence reads: CASSVDSFYGYTF. CDR3 coding DNA: TGTGCCAGCAGCGTTGACAGTTTCTATGGCTACACCTTC.

This clonotype appeared many times. The chain uses TRBV15 and TRBJ1-4, with D possibly TRBD1 on 5 matching bases. Per germline, CDR1 LNHNV and CDR2 YYDKDF (reference sequence). The CDR3 covers 16 residues. Deletions cut 4 bases from V and 7 bases from J, with 19 bases between. The DNA for the CDR3 is TGTGCCACCAGCAAAAAGACAGTGGTGGGTAGTGAAAAACTGTTTTTT. It translates to CATSKKTVVGSEKLFF. The whole variable domain, filled in from reference TRBV15 and TRBJ1-4, reads DAMVIQNPRYQVTQFGKPVTLSCSQTLNHNVMYWYQQKSSQAPKLLFHYYDKDFNNEADTPDNFQSRRPNTSFCFLDIRSPGLGDTAMYLCATSKKTVVGSEKLFFGSGTQLSVL.

This clonotype appeared many times. The chain couples TRBV4-3 to TRBJ1-2; TRBD1 is a possible D gene (6 bases). The germline V gene has CDR1 LGHNA and CDR2 YSLEER. The CDR3 consists of 14 residues. The ends were cut back, 1 base at V and 3 bases at J, with 9 bases in the middle. The CDR3 DNA reads TGCGCCAGCAGCCAAGCAGGGGCGGACTATGGCTACACCTTC. Encoded protein: CASSQAGADYGYTF.

This clonotype appeared a single time. With a much larger clone just one base away, this may be a read error. This rearrangement joins TRBV12-3 or TRBV12-4 to TRBJ2-3, with D maybe TRBD1 (5 bases). The CDR3 is 15 residues long. CDR3 protein: CACSQYRMSTDTQYF. The CDR3 DNA follows: TGTGCCTGCAGTCAATACAGGATGAGCACAGATACGCAGTATTTT.

Of note for this clonotype: This may stem from a read error, because a much larger clone lies one nucleotide away. This sequence joins TRBV9 and TRBJ2-7; D is possibly TRBD2 (6 bases). The J call may not be correct, given that the DNA end is closer to TRBJ2-5. The CDR3 is 15 amino acids. The germline gives CDR1 SGDLS, CDR2 YYNGEE. The CDR3 reads CASSVTPLRGETQYF. CDR3 DNA: TGTGCCAGCAGCGTAACCCCCTTGCGGGGAGAGACCCAGTACTTC.

There are many counts of this clonotype. This chain uses TRBV5-5 with TRBJ2-1; 7 nucleotides align to TRBD2. In germline, CDR1 is SGHKS, CDR2 YYEKEE (reference sequence). The CDR3 is 14 amino acids. The junction had 7 bases not matched to a gene; V was cut back by 5 bases and J by 5 bases. For the CDR3, the DNA is TGTGCCAGCAGTCCCTACGGGGGGAACAATGAGCAGTTCTTC. This gives the protein CASSPYGGNNEQFF.

V usage is TRBV5-1 and J usage is TRBJ1-1; 10 bases match TRBD1. Trimming took 4 bases from V and 4 from J; bases not matched to a gene: 7. CDR1 is SGHRS, CDR2 YFSETQ, per germline. The length of the CDR3 is 15 residues. As DNA, the CDR3 is TGCGCCAGCAGCCAAGACTGGACAGGGGGCACTGAAGCTTTCTTT. It codes for CASSQDWTGGTEAFF.

The chain uses TRBV11-2 and TRBJ1-1; D not resolved. CDR1 is SGHAT, CDR2 FQNNGV, per germline. This CDR3 has 11 amino acids. The germline V and J ends were trimmed by 5 bases and 3 bases, with 4 bases remaining between them. The CDR3 DNA is TGTGCCAGCAGCGCACACACTGAAGCTTTCTTT. Translating it yields CASSAHTEAFF.

Details on this clonotype: This may be a read error, as it is one base from a much larger clone. The chain recombines TRBV6-6 with TRBJ2-4; 7 bases are a match to TRBD1. Germline CDR1 is MNHNY and CDR2 is SVGAGI (reference sequence). The CDR3 is 16 amino acids. CDR3 DNA: TGTGCCGGCAGTTCCTTAAACCGGGACAGAGAAAACATTCAGTACTTC. It codes for CAGSSLNRDRENIQYF.

This clonotype was recorded many times. This rearrangement joins TRBV6-2 or TRBV6-3 to TRBJ2-7; D ambiguous. The germline CDR1 and CDR2 sequences are MNHEY and SVGEGT. The CDR3 length is 14 residues. Trimming left V 7 bases short and J 2 bases short, with 15 bases between. CDR3 in DNA: TGTGCCAGCAAATACGACCCCACGGCCTACGAGCAGTACTTC. It translates to CASKYDPTAYEQYF.

This clonotype was observed a few times. The chain is built from TRBV12-3 or TRBV12-4 and TRBJ1-1; 7 bases fit TRBD1. V gave up 5 bases and J gave up 7 bases; unmatched junction bases: 7. The CDR3 loop spans 13 amino acids. The CDR3 DNA sequence: TGTGCCAGCAGTATAAAGGGGGCTGGTGAAGCTTTCTTT. Protein product: CASSIKGAGEAFF.

This clonotype was observed many times. The chain has TRBV5-1 and TRBJ2-1; D may be TRBD1 (6 bases). Germline V gives CDR1 SGHRS, CDR2 YFSETQ. The CDR3 runs 15 residues. V lost 5 bases and J lost 2, with 14 bases in between. CDR3 region: CASRNTGNPYNEQFF. The CDR3 region has the DNA TGCGCCAGCAGAAACACAGGGAACCCCTACAATGAGCAGTTCTTC.

This chain connects TRBV7-2 to TRBJ2-3; 7 nucleotides align to TRBD1. Looked up from germline, CDR1 is SGHTA and CDR2 is FQGNSA. This CDR3 is built from 15 residues. J gave up 6 bases and V 5 bases, and 11 bases lay outside the gene matches. CDR3 sequence reads: CASSRTGLRGDTQYF. The DNA of the CDR3 is TGTGCCAGCAGCCGGACAGGCCTAAGAGGCGATACGCAGTATTTT.

In its sample, this clonotype was seen a few times. V and J are TRBV18 and TRBJ1-4, with TRBD1 as a possible D gene (5 bases). The V gene lost 3 bases and the J gene lost 8 bases, with 10 bases spanning the gap. CDR1 KGHSH and CDR2 LQKENI come from the germline V gene. This CDR3 region has 13 residues. For the CDR3, the DNA is TGTGCCAGCTCACCGGACACTCGGGAAAAACTGTTTTTT. Translating gives CASSPDTREKLFF.

This clonotype was seen repeatedly, ten times or more. V gene TRBV9 combines with J gene TRBJ2-1; 9 nucleotides match TRBD2. This CDR3 contains 17 residues. CDR1 and CDR2 from the germline V gene are SGDLS and YYNGEE. The J segment lost 3 bases and the V segment lost 0 bases, leaving 7 bases of the junction unmatched. The chain's CDR3 is CASSVESKLAGYNEQFF. For the CDR3, the DNA is TGTGCCAGCAGCGTAGAGAGTAAACTAGCGGGCTACAATGAGCAGTTCTTC.

This clonotype was counted between two and nine times. The rearrangement joins TRBV20-1 to TRBJ1-1; maybe TRBD1 (5 bases). The germline V gene encodes CDR1 DFQATT and CDR2 SNEGSKA (reference sequence). The CDR3 loop spans 12 amino acids. Deletions cut 3 bases from V and 9 bases from J, with 14 bases between. CDR3 nucleotide sequence: TGCAGTGCTAGTGGGGGGGAGCGGAAAGCTTTCTTT. Residues: CSASGGERKAFF.

In regard to this clonotype: A much larger clone lies a single base off, so this may be a read error. This chain uses TRBV24-1 with TRBJ2-1; D unclear. Germline V gene sequence: CDR1 KGHDR, CDR2 SFDVKD. This CDR3 has 11 residues. CDR3 loop: CATGEANEQFF. The CDR3, as DNA: TGTGCCACCGGTGAGGCCAATGAGCAGTTCTTC.

This clonotype was recorded many times. The chain uses TRBV7-2 and TRBJ2-5; 11 nucleotides line up with TRBD2. The CDR3 covers 16 residues. Trimming took 5 bases from V and 10 from J; bases not matched to a gene: 15. Germline V CDR1 and CDR2: SGHTA, FQGNSA. The CDR3 DNA reads as TGTGCCAGCAGCGGAACTAGCGGGGGCTACGAAGAGGGCCAGTACTTC. Its protein product is CASSGTSGGYEEGQYF.

A note on this clonotype: A much larger clonotype is one base distant, so this may be a read error. The chain joins TRBV7-9 to TRBJ2-3, with D perhaps TRBD1 (6 bases). CDR3 length: 12 amino acids. V was trimmed by 5 bases and J by 8 bases, leaving 11 bases between them. Germline assignment: CDR1 SEHNR and CDR2 FQNEAQ (reference sequence). CDR3 in amino acids: CASSRGGATQYF. In DNA, the CDR3 is TGTGCCAGCAGCCGAGGGGGAGCTACGCAGTATTTT.

In its sample, this clonotype was seen many times. This rearrangement joins TRBV20-1 to TRBJ2-7; D ambiguous. Germline values: CDR1 DFQATT, CDR2 SNEGSKA (reference sequence). The CDR3 is 15 residues long. V gave up 3 bases and J gave up 3 bases, with 18 bases separating them. The CDR3 is CSASPPLRAGYEQYF. The CDR3 nucleotides read TGCAGTGCTAGCCCCCCTTTGAGAGCCGGCTACGAGCAGTACTTC.

This clonotype was observed a few times. The chain recombines TRBV9 with TRBJ2-5, with TRBD2 as a possible D gene (6 bases). There are 22 residues in the CDR3. Trimming left V 0 bases short and J 2 bases short, with 32 bases between. From germline, CDR1 is SGDLS and CDR2 YYNGEE. The chain's CDR3 is CASSVAQGYGTYSPYLQETQYF. CDR3 DNA sequence: TGTGCCAGCAGCGTAGCGCAAGGCTACGGGACTTACTCCCCCTATTTGCAAGAGACCCAGTACTTC.

There are a few counts of this clonotype. CDR3 coding DNA: TGTGCCAGCAGCGGCGCGGGCGCGAGCAATCAGCCCCAGCATTTT. Encoded protein: CASSGAGASNQPQHF. This chain connects TRBV7-8 to TRBJ1-5; D uncertain. With 5 bases removed from V and 1 base from J, the gap between germline ends came to 12 bases. CDR3 length: 15 amino acids. From germline, CDR1 is SGHVS and CDR2 FQNEAQ.